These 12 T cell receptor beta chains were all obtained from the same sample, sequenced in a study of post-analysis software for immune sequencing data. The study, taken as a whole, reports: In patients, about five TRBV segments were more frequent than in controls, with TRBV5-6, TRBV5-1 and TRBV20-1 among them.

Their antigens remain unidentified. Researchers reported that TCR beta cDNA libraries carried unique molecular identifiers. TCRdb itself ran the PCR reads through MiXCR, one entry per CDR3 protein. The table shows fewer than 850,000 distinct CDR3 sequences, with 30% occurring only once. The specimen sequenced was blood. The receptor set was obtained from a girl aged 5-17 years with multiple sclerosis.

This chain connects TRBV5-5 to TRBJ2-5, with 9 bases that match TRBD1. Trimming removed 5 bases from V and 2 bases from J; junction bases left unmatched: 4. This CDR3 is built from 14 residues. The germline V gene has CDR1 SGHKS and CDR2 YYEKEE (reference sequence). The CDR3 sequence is CASRGTGNQETQYF. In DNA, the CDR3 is TGTGCCAGCAGGGGGACAGGGAATCAAGAGACCCAGTACTTC.

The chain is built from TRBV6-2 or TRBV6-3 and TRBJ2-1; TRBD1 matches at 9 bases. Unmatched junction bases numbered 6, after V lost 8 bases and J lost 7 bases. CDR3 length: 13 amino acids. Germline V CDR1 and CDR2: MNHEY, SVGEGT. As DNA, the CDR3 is TGTGCCAGCCAGGACAGGGGAAATAATGAGCAGTTCTTC. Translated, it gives CASQDRGNNEQFF.

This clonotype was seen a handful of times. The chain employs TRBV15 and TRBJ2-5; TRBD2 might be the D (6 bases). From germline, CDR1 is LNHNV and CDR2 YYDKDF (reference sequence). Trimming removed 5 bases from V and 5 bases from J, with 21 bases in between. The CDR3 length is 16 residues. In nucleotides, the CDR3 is TGTGCCACCAGCGGAGGGTTTGTGGGCTTCTGGGAGACCCAGTACTTC. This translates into CATSGGFVGFWETQYF.

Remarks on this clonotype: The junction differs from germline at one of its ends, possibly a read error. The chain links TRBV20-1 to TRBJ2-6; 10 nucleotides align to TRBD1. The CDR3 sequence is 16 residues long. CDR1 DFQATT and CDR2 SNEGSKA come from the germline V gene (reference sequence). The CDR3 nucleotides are TGCAGTGCAGCCGGGACAGGGGTCTTATACCCCAACGTCCGGACTTTC. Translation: CSAAGTGVLYPNVRTF.

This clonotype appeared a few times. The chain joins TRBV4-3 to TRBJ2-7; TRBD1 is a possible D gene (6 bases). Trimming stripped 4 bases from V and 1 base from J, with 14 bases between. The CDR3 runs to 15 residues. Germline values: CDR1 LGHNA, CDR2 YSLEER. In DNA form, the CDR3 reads TGCGCCAGCAGCCGACACAGGGACGATTCCTACGAGCAGTACTTC. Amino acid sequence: CASSRHRDDSYEQYF.

DNA of the CDR3: TGTGCCAGCAGCGACGGTCTAGCGGGGGCCGATACGCAGTATTTT. It encodes CASSDGLAGADTQYF. The rearrangement joins TRBV9 to TRBJ2-3; 10 bases match TRBD2. The CDR3 runs 15 residues. Germline lookup yields CDR1 SGDLS and CDR2 YYNGEE. Trimming cost V 3 bases and J 6 bases; bases outside gene matches: 7.

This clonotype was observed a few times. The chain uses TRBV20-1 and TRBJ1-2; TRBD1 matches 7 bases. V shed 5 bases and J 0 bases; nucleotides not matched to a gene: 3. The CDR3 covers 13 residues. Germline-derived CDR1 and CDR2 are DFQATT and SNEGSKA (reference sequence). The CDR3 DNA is TGCAGTGCTCGGGACAGCACTAACTATGGCTACACCTTC. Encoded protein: CSARDSTNYGYTF.

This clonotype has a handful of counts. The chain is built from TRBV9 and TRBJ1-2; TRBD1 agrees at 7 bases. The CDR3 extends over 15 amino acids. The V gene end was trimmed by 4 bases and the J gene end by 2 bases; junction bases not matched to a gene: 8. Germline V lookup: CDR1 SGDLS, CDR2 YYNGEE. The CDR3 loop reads CASSPRDSLNYGYTF. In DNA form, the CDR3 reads TGTGCCAGCAGCCCCAGGGACAGCTTAAACTATGGCTACACCTTC.

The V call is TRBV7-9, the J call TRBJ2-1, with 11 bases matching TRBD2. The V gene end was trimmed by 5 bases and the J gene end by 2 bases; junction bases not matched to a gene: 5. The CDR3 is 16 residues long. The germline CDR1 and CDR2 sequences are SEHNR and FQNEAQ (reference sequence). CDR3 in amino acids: CASSTLAGGPYNEQFF. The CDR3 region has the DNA TGTGCCAGCAGCACCCTAGCGGGAGGACCCTACAATGAGCAGTTCTTC.

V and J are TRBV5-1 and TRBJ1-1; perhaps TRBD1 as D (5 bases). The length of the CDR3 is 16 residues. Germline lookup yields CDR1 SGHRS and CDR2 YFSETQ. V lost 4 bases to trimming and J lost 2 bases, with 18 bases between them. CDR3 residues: CASSSMGRGSNTEAFF. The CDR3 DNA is TGCGCCAGCAGCAGCATGGGGCGGGGCTCTAACACTGAAGCTTTCTTT.

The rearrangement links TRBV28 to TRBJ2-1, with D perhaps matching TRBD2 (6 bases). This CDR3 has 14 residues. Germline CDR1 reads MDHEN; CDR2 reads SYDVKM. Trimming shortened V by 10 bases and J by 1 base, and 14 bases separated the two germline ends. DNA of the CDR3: TGTGCCATCAAAGGCGGGGCTTCCTACAATGAGCAGTTCTTC. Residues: CAIKGGASYNEQFF. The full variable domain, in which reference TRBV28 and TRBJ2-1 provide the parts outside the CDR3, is DVKVTQSSRYLVKRTGEKVFLECVQDMDHENMFWYRQDPGLGLRLIYFSYDVKMKEKGDIPEGYSVSREKKERFSLILESASTNQTSMYLCAIKGGASYNEQFFGPGTRLTVL.

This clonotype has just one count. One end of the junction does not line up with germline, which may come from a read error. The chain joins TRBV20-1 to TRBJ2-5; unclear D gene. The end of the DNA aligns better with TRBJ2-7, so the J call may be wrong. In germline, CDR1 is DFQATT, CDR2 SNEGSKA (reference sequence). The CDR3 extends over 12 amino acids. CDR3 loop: CSAREARHEQYF. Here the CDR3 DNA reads TGTAGTGCTAGAGAGGCCCGTCACGAGCAGTACTTC.